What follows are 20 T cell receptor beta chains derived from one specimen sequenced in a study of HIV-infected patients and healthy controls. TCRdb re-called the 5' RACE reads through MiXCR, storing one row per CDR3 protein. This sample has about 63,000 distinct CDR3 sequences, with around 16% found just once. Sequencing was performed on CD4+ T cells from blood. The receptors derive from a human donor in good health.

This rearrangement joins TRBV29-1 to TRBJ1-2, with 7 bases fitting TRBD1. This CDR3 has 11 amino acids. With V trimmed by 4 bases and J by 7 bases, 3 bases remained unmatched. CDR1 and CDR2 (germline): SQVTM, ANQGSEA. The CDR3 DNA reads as TGCAGCGTTGGAACAGGGGCTGGCTACACCTTC. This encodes CSVGTGAGYTF.

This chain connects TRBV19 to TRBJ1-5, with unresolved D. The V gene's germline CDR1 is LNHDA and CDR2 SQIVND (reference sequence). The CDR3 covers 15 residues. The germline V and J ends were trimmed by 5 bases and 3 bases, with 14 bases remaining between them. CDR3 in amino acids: CASSPEARNNQPQHF. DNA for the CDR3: TGTGCCAGTAGTCCTGAGGCAAGGAACAATCAGCCCCAGCATTTT.

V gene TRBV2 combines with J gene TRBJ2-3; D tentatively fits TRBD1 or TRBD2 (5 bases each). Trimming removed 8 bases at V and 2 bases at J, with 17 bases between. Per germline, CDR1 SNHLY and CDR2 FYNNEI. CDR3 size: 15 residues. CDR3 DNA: TGTGCCAGCCACCGAGGGGAGCCCTACACAGATACGCAGTATTTT. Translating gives CASHRGEPYTDTQYF.

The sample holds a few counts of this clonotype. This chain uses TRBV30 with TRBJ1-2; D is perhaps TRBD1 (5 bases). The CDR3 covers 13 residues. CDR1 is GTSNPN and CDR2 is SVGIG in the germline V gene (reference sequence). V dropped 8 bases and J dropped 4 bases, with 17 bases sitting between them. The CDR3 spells CALVGGRGYGYTF. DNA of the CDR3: TGTGCCCTGGTCGGGGGTCGAGGCTATGGCTACACCTTC.

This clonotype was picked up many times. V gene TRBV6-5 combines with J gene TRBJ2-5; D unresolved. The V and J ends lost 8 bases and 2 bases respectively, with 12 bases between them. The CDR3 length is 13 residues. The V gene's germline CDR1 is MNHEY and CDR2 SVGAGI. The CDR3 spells CASRPGPQETQYF. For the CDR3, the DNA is TGTGCCAGCCGCCCGGGCCCACAAGAGACCCAGTACTTC.

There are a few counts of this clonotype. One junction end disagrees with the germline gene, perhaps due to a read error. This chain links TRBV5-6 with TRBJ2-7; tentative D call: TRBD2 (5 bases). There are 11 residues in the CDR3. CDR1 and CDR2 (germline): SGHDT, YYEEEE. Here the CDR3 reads CASSGGGLAFF. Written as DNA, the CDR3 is TGTGCCAGCAGCGGTGGCGGGTTAGCTTTCTTC. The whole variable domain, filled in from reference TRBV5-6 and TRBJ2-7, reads DAGVTQSPTHLIKTRGQQVTLRCSPKSGHDTVSWYQQALGQGPQFIFQYYEEEERQRGNFPDRFSGHQFPNYSSELNVNALLLGDSALYLCASSGGGLAFFGPGTRLTVT.

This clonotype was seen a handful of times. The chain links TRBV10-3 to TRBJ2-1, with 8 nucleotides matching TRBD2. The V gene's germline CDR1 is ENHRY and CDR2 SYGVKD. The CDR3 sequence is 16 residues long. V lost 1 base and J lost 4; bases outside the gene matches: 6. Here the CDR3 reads CAISELASGSYNEQFF. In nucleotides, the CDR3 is TGTGCCATCAGTGAGTTGGCTAGCGGGTCATACAATGAGCAGTTCTTC.

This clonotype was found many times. The CDR3 loop reads CASSYSSGRERGPNEQFF. CDR3 DNA sequence: TGTGCCAGCAGTTACTCTAGCGGGAGGGAAAGGGGCCCCAATGAGCAGTTCTTC. The genes are TRBV6-2 or TRBV6-3 and TRBJ2-1; 11 bases align to TRBD2. Per germline, CDR1 MNHEY and CDR2 SVGEGT. This CDR3 contains 18 residues. The V gene end was trimmed by 0 bases and the J gene end by 6 bases; junction bases not matched to a gene: 10.

CDR3 nucleotides: TGTGCCTGGAGTGTCTCCGGAAACACCATATATTTT. It translates to CAWSVSGNTIYF. The V and J genes are TRBV30 and TRBJ1-3; D gene unclear. The CDR3 totals 12 residues. V was trimmed by 0 bases and J by 4 bases, leaving 4 bases between them. Germline loops: CDR1 GTSNPN, CDR2 SVGIG (reference sequence).

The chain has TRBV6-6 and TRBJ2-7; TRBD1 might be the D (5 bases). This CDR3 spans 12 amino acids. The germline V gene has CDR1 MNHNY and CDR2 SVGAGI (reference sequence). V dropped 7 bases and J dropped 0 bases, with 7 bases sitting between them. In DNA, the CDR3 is TGTGCCAGCAAGGGGCCCTCCTACGAGCAGTACTTC. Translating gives CASKGPSYEQYF.

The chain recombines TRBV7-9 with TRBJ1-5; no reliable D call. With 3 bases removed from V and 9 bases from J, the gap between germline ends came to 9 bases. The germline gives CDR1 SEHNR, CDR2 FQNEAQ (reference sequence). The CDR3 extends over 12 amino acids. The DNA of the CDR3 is TGTGCCAGCAGCTTGGGCGACGGGCCCCAGCATTTT. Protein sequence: CASSLGDGPQHF.

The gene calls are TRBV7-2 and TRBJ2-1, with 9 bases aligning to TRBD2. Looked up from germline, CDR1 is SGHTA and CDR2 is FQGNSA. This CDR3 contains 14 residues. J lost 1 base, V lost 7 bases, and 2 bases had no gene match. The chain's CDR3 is CASKAGGSYNEQFF. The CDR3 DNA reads TGTGCCAGCAAGGCGGGGGGGTCCTACAATGAGCAGTTCTTC.

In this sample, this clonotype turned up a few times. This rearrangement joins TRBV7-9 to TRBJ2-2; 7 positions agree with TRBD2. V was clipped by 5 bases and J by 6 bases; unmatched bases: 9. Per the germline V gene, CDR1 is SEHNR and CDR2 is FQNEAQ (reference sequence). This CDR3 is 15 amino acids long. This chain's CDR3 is CASSIQGGRSGELFF. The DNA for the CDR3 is TGTGCCAGCAGCATTCAGGGCGGGAGATCCGGGGAGCTGTTTTTT.

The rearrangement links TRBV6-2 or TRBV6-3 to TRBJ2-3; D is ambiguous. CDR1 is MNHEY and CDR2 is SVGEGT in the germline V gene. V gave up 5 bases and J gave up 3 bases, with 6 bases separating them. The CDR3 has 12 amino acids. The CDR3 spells CASSGRTDTQYF. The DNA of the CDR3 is TGTGCCAGCAGTGGGCGTACAGATACGCAGTATTTT.

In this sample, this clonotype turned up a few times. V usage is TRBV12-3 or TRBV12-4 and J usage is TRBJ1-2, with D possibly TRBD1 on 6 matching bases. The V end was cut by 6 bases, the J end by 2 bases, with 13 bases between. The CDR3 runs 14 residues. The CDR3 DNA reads TGTGCCAGCAGCCCGGGACATCCCAACTATGGCTACACCTTC. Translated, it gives CASSPGHPNYGYTF.

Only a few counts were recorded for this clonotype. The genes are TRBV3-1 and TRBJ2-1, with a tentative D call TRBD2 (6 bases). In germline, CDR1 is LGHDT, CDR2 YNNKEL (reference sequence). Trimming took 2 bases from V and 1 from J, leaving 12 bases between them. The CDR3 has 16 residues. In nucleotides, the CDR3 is TGTGCCAGCAGCCAATGGAGCGGGCCATCCTACAATGAGCAGTTCTTC. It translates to CASSQWSGPSYNEQFF.

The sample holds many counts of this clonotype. The CDR3 region is CASRGQGSSEAFF. CDR3 bases: TGTGCCAGCAGGGGACAGGGATCTTCTGAAGCTTTCTTT. This chain joins TRBV13 and TRBJ1-1; 9 bases are shared with TRBD1. Germline CDR1 PRHDT, CDR2 FYEKMQ (reference sequence). The CDR3 covers 13 residues. Trimming at V came to 6 bases and at J to 6 bases, leaving 5 bases not matched to a gene. The complete variable domain, with remaining parts taken from reference TRBV13 and TRBJ1-1, reads AAGVIQSPRHLIKEKRETATLKCYPIPRHDTVYWYQQGPGQDPQFLISFYEKMQSDKGSIPDRFSAQQFSDYHSELNMSSLELGDSALYFCASRGQGSSEAFFGQGTRLTVV.

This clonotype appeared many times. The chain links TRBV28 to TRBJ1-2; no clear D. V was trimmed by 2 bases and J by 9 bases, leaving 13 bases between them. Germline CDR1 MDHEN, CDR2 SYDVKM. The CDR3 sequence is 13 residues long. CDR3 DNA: TGTGCCAGCAGTTTAGAGACGCCTCCTAGCTACACCTTC. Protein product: CASSLETPPSYTF.

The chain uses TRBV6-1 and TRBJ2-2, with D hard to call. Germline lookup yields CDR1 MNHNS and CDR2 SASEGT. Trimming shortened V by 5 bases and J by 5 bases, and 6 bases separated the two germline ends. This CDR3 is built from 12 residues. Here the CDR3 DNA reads TGTGCCAGCAGTATCCGGACCGGGGAGCTGTTTTTT. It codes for CASSIRTGELFF.

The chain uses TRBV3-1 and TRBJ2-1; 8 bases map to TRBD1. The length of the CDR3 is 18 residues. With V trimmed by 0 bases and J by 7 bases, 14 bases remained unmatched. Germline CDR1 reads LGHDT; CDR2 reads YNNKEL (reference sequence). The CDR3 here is CASSQDPRDRGVKNEQFF. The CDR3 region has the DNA TGTGCCAGCAGCCAAGATCCCCGTGACAGGGGTGTGAAGAATGAGCAGTTCTTC.